The 8 T cell receptor beta chains below were found in one sample sequenced in a study of T cell responses to AZD1222 COVID-19 vaccine. Generated by immunoSEQ multiplex PCR, the TCRdb table keeps only in-frame clones and is missing some. The data hold over 95,000 clones, with about nine tenths observed a single time. The sample here was peripheral blood, taken 28 days after the second AZD1222 dose. The source is an adult who received the AZD1222 COVID-19 vaccine.

The chain links TRBV28 to TRBJ2-7; 8 bases map to TRBD2. V trimming: 4 bases; J trimming: 6 bases; junction bases outside the gene matches: 8. This CDR3 has 14 residues. Germline CDR1 and CDR2: MDHEN and SYDVKM. The CDR3: CASSSPGLVPEQYF. The CDR3, as DNA: TGTGCCAGCAGTTCTCCGGGACTAGTTCCCGAGCAGTACTTC.

This clone was seen more than once but under ten times. Written as DNA, the CDR3 is TGTGCCAGCAGCTTCGCCGACAGGGCTTCTGAAGCTTTCTTT. Its translation: CASSFADRASEAFF. The chain joins TRBV5-4 to TRBJ1-1, with 7 bases fitting TRBD1. Germline assignment: CDR1 SGHNT and CDR2 YYREEE (reference sequence). V lost 2 bases and J lost 6; bases outside the gene matches: 7. This CDR3 has 14 amino acids.

DNA of the CDR3: TGTGCCAGCAGTGAATCGACTAGCGGGAGTAATGAGCAGTTCTTC. Protein sequence: CASSESTSGSNEQFF. The gene calls are TRBV6-1 and TRBJ2-1; 12 bases are shared with TRBD2. The V gene's germline CDR1 is MNHNS and CDR2 SASEGT. The V gene end was trimmed by 2 bases and the J gene end by 7 bases; junction bases not matched to a gene: 3. CDR3 size: 15 residues.

The J gene is TRBJ1-6, the V gene TRBV6-5; 7 bases map to TRBD1. With 7 bases clipped from V and 2 bases from J, the junction kept 2 bases outside the gene matches. CDR1 is MNHEY and CDR2 is SVGAGI in the germline V gene. CDR3 length: 14 amino acids. The CDR3 spells CASTGQAYNSPLHF. The CDR3 DNA is TGTGCCAGCACTGGACAGGCCTATAATTCACCCCTCCACTTT.

This clone was recorded only once. This chain connects TRBV5-4 to TRBJ2-7; D not certain. V dropped 1 base and J dropped 2 bases, with 16 bases sitting between them. The CDR3 totals 16 residues. The germline CDR1 and CDR2 sequences are SGHNT and YYREEE (reference sequence). DNA of the CDR3: TGTGCCAGCAGCTTGATGGGCTCTGGGGAACCCTACGAGCAGTACTTC. Translation gives CASSLMGSGEPYEQYF.

This clone was observed a single time. The V and J genes are TRBV30 and TRBJ1-6, with no clear D. CDR3 length equals 14 residues. V dropped 0 bases and J dropped 7 bases, with 10 bases sitting between them. Looked up from germline, CDR1 is GTSNPN and CDR2 is SVGIG (reference sequence). DNA of the CDR3: TGTGCCTGGAGTGTAGGGCCGGAAAATTCACCCCTCCACTTT. Protein product: CAWSVGPENSPLHF.

The chain is built from TRBV6-5 and TRBJ1-6; TRBD1 might be the D (6 bases). V was shortened by 10 bases and J by 6 bases, with 13 bases between the two germline ends. CDR1 MNHEY and CDR2 SVGAGI come from the germline V gene. The CDR3 has 13 residues. DNA of the CDR3: TGTGCCACGTGGACAGATTCTAATTCACCCCTCCACTTT. Its protein is CATWTDSNSPLHF.

The gene calls are TRBV14 and TRBJ1-6, with a weak D call TRBD1 (6 bases). The V end lost 0 bases, the J end lost 7 bases, and 16 bases lay between the germline ends. The CDR3 is made up of 17 amino acids. In germline, CDR1 is SGHDN, CDR2 FVKESK. The CDR3 here is CASSQDLLGARNSPLHF. The DNA of the CDR3 is TGTGCCAGCAGCCAAGACCTGTTGGGGGCGCGAAATTCACCCCTCCACTTT.